This is a list of T cell receptor beta chains from one sample in a study of T cell repertoires in cytomegalovirus infection. TCRdb called the reads again in MiXCR, with one record for every CDR3 protein. The repertoire includes about 330,000 distinct CDR3 sequences, over 7.5% of them detected once, and approximately 4.5% sits in the top ten. Sequenced input: PBMCs. All receptors derive from a human donor in good health (CMV status not recorded). Some clones in this sample may be carry-over from other donors' samples. The conserved cysteine and the conserved F or W are not part of the CDR3 here. Each record gives: V gene, J gene, CDR3 protein.

TRBV6-5	TRBJ2-3	ASAGGQVHRTDTQY
TRBV7-9	TRBJ2-1	ASSPDRDNEQF
TRBV6-5	TRBJ2-1	ASSSAGSADEQF
TRBV10-2	TRBJ1-5	ASREGIREVNQPQH
TRBV12-3/TRBV12-4	TRBJ1-2	ASSFRAGGGYT
TRBV27	TRBJ2-7	ASSLIKSNRPYEQY
TRBV24-1	TRBJ2-1	ATSQAGGAANEQF
TRBV28	TRBJ1-1	ASSGAVRSTEAF
TRBV3-1	TRBJ1-1	ASSPRGRRNTEAF
TRBV25-1	TRBJ2-2	ASSEPLGGYTGELF
TRBV7-2	TRBJ2-1	ASSLEQGTYYNEQF
TRBV7-9	TRBJ2-7	ASSLLTAQRGEQY
TRBV7-2	TRBJ2-7	ASSLGSKYEQY
TRBV27	TRBJ2-7	ASSSWDRVSYEQY
TRBV7-2	TRBJ1-3	ASSLGQRGNTIY
TRBV5-6	TRBJ2-1	ASSLRGSGRSYNEQF
TRBV19	TRBJ2-3	ASTVGTRGDTQY
TRBV7-2	TRBJ2-7	ASSSEFSYEQY
TRBV11-3	TRBJ2-2	ASTSRRVTGELF
TRBV6-2/TRBV6-3	TRBJ1-1	ASKRRRAGEGTEAF
TRBV10-3	TRBJ2-1	AIRLTGESYNEQF
TRBV25-1	TRBJ1-5	ASSPMGNQPQH
TRBV7-2	TRBJ2-1	ASSNRVEQF
TRBV6-1	TRBJ1-5	ASSETGYSNQPQH
TRBV6-2/TRBV6-3	TRBJ2-7	ASSPNHPYGQY
TRBV7-2	TRBJ2-5	ASSLWERETQY
TRBV6-8	TRBJ2-1	ASSLPGTSRGNEQF
TRBV7-2	TRBJ2-1	ASSAPGLAGTNEQF
TRBV27	TRBJ1-2	ASSGNHYGYT
TRBV15	TRBJ1-1	ATSRRVDTEAF
TRBV7-9	TRBJ2-2	ASSWRGATGELF
TRBV9	TRBJ2-5	ASSVPKNGGPGETQY
TRBV6-6	TRBJ1-2	ASSLRQGAYGYT